This TCR beta chain was captured by sequencing in a study of blood T cell repertoires in COVID-19 (dated by TCRdb to the early 2020s). Study-wide context: Collaborator samples came from the United States, Italy and Spain and covered acute and convalescent phases of COVID-19. The material from the prospective study consisted of cDNA or gDNA derived from T cells, B-cell-depleted T cells, or PBMCs. Subjects who had been exposed to COVID-19, were actively infected with it, or had recovered from it provided the deeply sampled blood TCRbeta repertoires that made up the dataset. The repertoires were released in a freely available public database intended as a resource for research on the immune response to SARS-CoV-2. Samples were obtained from the ongoing ImmuneRACE study (first 160 participants) and from 1,200 or so subjects provided by 6 global collaborators. Sample metadata almost always included a de-identified subject ID, COVID-19 status, age in years and sex. Where available, HLA class I and class II types were taken from metadata supplied by the sample provider and were not determined by assay-based typing.

Collaborating institutions collected whole blood in K2EDTA tubes following their own protocols. For TCRbeta analysis, collaborators shipped samples in one of three forms: frozen whole blood, isolated PBMCs, or DNA extracted from either of those sample types. With respect to this clone: Its antigen is still unknown. Within one base of it there is no much larger clone, and no base qualities were kept.

Measured from the cysteine to the phenylalanine, the CDR3 is 17 residues long. Of the read, only the CDR3 DNA is kept; its 51 bases are in frame from base 1. Trimming takes 2 bases off V and 1 base off J; junction bases not matched to a gene: 8. Via the germline V gene, CDR1 is KGHSH and CDR2 LQKENI. Points the paper makes about the study in general: Clinical and demographic metadata were provided uncurated, with the amount varying by source and participant.

The immunoSEQ Assay, a bias-controlled multiplex PCR, was used to amplify TCRbeta CDR3 regions from genomic DNA. In the original analysis: Within the assay, amplification of reference gene primers was used to estimate how many nucleated cells each sample contained. Sequence reads were collapsed and filtered to measure the absolute abundance of every unique TCRbeta CDR3 rearrangement. For each sample, productive Simpson clonality was calculated as the square root of Simpson's diversity index over productive rearrangements. Held by TCRdb, this immuneACCESS table contains in-frame sequences only and omits some clones. Under half of the omission traces to an unresolved V gene where checked; the cause of the rest is unknown. V and J calls and clone size come straight from that table; D and trimming were deduced from the DNA. For this sample the table gives roughly 200,000 clones, of which around 83% were detected only once. Of the sample, around 8.9% falls within the top ten clones.

Sequencing used peripheral blood. This TCR was sampled from a man aged 35 to 55 with active or convalescent COVID-19. The V and J segments used are TRBV18 and TRBJ1-2, and 9 bases in between align with TRBD1. The DNA reads as follows: TGTGCCAGCTCACCAACGACAGGGGGATCGGATAACTATGGCTACACCTTC. It is translated as CASSPTTGGSDNYGYTF.